This T cell receptor beta chain was documented in a study of blood T cell repertoires in COVID-19. The cohort comprised adults aged 18 to 89 years residing in around 25 US areas. Cohorts were based on clinical histories the participants reported. Recovery among Cohort 3 donors was established by two negative PCRs, clearance, or symptom resolution. The CDR3 spans 15 residues. Per germline, CDR1 SGHAT and CDR2 FQNNGV. The J segment lost 3 bases and the V segment lost 6 bases, leaving 8 bases of the junction unmatched. Per the authors' pipeline: Amplification from reference gene primers served as the basis for estimated nucleated cell counts. TCRdb's table, derived via immunoSEQ multiplex PCR, lists solely in-frame clones and lacks some. Clone size and the V and J calls come from that table; the DNA yielded D and trimming. The profile covers about 330,000 clones, with about 87% appearing a single time and approximately 5.3% taken by the ten largest.

The source is a woman aged 25 to 45 who had recovered from COVID-19. Source material: PBMCs or T cells enriched from blood (not recorded which). The chain is built from TRBV11-2 and TRBJ2-7; 10 bases fit TRBD2. The CDR3 protein is CASRGTLAGGYEQYF. The CDR3 DNA sequence: TGTGCCAGCAGAGGGACCTTAGCGGGGGGCTACGAGCAGTACTTC.